These T cell receptor beta chains were read from a single sample in a study of cytomegalovirus exposure and HLA in healthy donors. This table comes from immunoSEQ multiplex PCR, and its TCRdb copy is limited to in-frame clones, with some not included. The table has about 250,000 clones, roughly nine tenths seen once. Material: PBMCs. These receptors originate from a man aged 18-30 years in good health and CMV-seropositive. Both conserved end residues are part of each CDR3. Fields, in order: D gene, clone size, V gene, CDR3 length, J gene, CDR3 DNA, CDR3 protein. A D gene is named only where the DNA matches it firmly. The listing skips clone size in some rows; elsewhere it reads once, few, many or a size class.

TRBD1	.	TRBV7-2	16	TRBJ1-5	TGTGCCAGCAGTTCATCCCCAGGGGGTAGCAATCAGCCCCAGCATTTT	CASSSSPGGSNQPQHF
TRBD2	.	TRBV28	14	TRBJ2-7	TGTGCCAGCAGTTTAACGGGGAGGGTGTACGAGCAGTACTTC	CASSLTGRVYEQYF
TRBD1	.	TRBV15	16	TRBJ1-5	TGTGCCACCAGCAGAGACCCGACAGGGGGTGAACAGCCCCAGCATTTT	CATSRDPTGGEQPQHF
.	many	TRBV5-1	14	TRBJ2-1	TGCGCCAGCAGCTTTTCCCTCTTAGGGAATGAGCAGTTCTTC	CASSFSLLGNEQFF
.	once	TRBV27	13	TRBJ2-7	TGTGCCAGTTCCCTTGGTGCGGGGGCCGAGCAGTACTTC	CASSLGAGAEQYF
TRBD1	once	TRBV7-2	16	TRBJ2-1	TGTGCCAGCAGTATGGTGGGGACAGTCTCCTACAATGAGCAGTTCTTC	CASSMVGTVSYNEQFF
.	.	TRBV7-8	14	TRBJ1-5	TGTGCCAGCAGCTTGGGGTATAGCAATCAGCCCCAGCATTTT	CASSLGYSNQPQHF
.	.	TRBV4-1	15	TRBJ1-1	TGCGCCAGCAGCCAACCGGGACAACAGAACACTGAAGCTTTCTTT	CASSQPGQQNTEAFF
TRBD1	.	TRBV6-5	14	TRBJ2-7	TGTGCCAGCAGAGCCGGGACAGCGTCCTACGAGCAGTACTTC	CASRAGTASYEQYF
.	.	TRBV5-1	13	TRBJ1-2	TGCGCCAGCAGCTTGGTCCAGGACTATGGCTACACCTTC	CASSLVQDYGYTF
.	.	TRBV6-5	13	TRBJ2-7	TGTGCCAGCACCTCTGTGTACAGGGACGAGCAGTACTTC	CASTSVYRDEQYF
TRBD1	.	TRBV29-1	14	TRBJ1-2	TGCAGCGTACTACAGGGGGCATCTAACTATGGCTACACCTTC	CSVLQGASNYGYTF
.	.	TRBV11-2	16	TRBJ1-5	TGTGCCAGCAGCTCACTTTACAGGGACCCCAATCAGCCCCAGCATTTT	CASSSLYRDPNQPQHF
.	.	TRBV5-4	15	TRBJ2-1	TGTGCCAGCAGCGCCGAGCCTAGCGCTTACAATGAGCAGTTCTTC	CASSAEPSAYNEQFF
TRBD2	.	TRBV28	18	TRBJ2-2	TGTGCCAGCATGCGTATGACTCTAGCGGGAGGGTTATTAGGGGAGCTGTTTTTT	CASMRMTLAGGLLGELFF
.	.	TRBV2	14	TRBJ2-7	TGTGCCAGCCGAAGAGGGGACATCTCCTACGAGCAGTACTTC	CASRRGDISYEQYF
.	.	TRBV7-8	19	TRBJ2-1	TGTGCCAGCAGCCCCCGGGTGAGGGGGGGACCGAGCTCCTACAATGAGCAGTTCTTC	CASSPRVRGGPSSYNEQFF
TRBD1	few	TRBV7-9	15	TRBJ1-1	TGTGCCAGCAGCCTTGGACAGGGAGTAAACACTGAAGCTTTCTTT	CASSLGQGVNTEAFF
TRBD1	.	TRBV30	17	TRBJ1-3	TGTGCCTGGAGTCCTTTGGGCAGGGGGTTCTCTGGAAACACCATATATTTT	CAWSPLGRGFSGNTIYF
TRBD1	.	TRBV30	14	TRBJ1-2	TGTGCCTGGAGTGTAGGGGGCCCCCGGACGGGCTACACCTTC	CAWSVGGPRTGYTF
TRBD2	.	TRBV10-2	17	TRBJ2-7	TGCGCCAGCAGTCCAAGAGGGACTAGCGGGGCCTCCTACGAGCAGTACTTC	CASSPRGTSGASYEQYF
.	once	TRBV9	13	TRBJ2-7	TGTGCCAGCAGCCGAGGAGACTCCTACGAGCAGTACTTC	CASSRGDSYEQYF
.	.	TRBV6-5	13	TRBJ1-2	TGTGCCAGCAGTTATGACCATAACTATGGCTACACCTTC	CASSYDHNYGYTF
.	many	TRBV14	11	TRBJ2-7	TGTGCCAGCAGCCAGGGAAACGAGCAGTACTTC	CASSQGNEQYF
.	.	TRBV6-6	13	TRBJ2-7	TGTGCCAGCACCATGGGGGGCTCCTACGAGCAGTACTTC	CASTMGGSYEQYF
.	once	TRBV2	13	TRBJ2-7	TGTGCCAGCACCGGGACCAGACCCTACGAGCAGTACTTC	CASTGTRPYEQYF
TRBD1	.	TRBV28	13	TRBJ1-2	TGTGCCAGCAGTTTACAGGGGGCTTATGGCTACACCTTC	CASSLQGAYGYTF
.	.	TRBV5-1	14	TRBJ1-1	TGCGCCAGCAGCTTGGACAGGGCGAACACTGAAGCTTTCTTT	CASSLDRANTEAFF
.	.	TRBV5-1	12	TRBJ2-7	TGCGCCAGCAGCCCCGAGGGCTACGAGCAGTACTTC	CASSPEGYEQYF
.	.	TRBV5-1	15	TRBJ2-7	TGCGCCAGCACAACTGGGAGGCAGGAAGCCTACGAGCAGTACTTC	CASTTGRQEAYEQYF
TRBD2	.	TRBV5-1	15	TRBJ2-3	TGCGCCAGCAGCCTCAGCGGGAGGGCCACAGATACGCAGTATTTT	CASSLSGRATDTQYF
.	.	TRBV6-1	14	TRBJ2-7	TGTGCCAGCAACGGGGGAGGCAGCTCCTACGAGCAGTACTTC	CASNGGGSSYEQYF
.	once	TRBV7-8	15	TRBJ2-1	TGTGCCAGCAGCTTAGAGCGGGCATCCTACAATGAGCAGTTCTTC	CASSLERASYNEQFF
.	many	TRBV11-2	14	TRBJ2-7	TGTGCCAGCAGCTTAGTGACGGGAGCCTACGAGCAGTACTTC	CASSLVTGAYEQYF
.	.	TRBV19	15	TRBJ2-7	TGTGCCAGTAGTATAGACACCCGGGACGCCTACGAGCAGTACTTC	CASSIDTRDAYEQYF
TRBD1	.	TRBV30	13	TRBJ1-1	TGTGCCTTCGGACAGGGGGGGAACACTGAAGCTTTCTTT	CAFGQGGNTEAFF
TRBD1	.	TRBV28	18	TRBJ2-6	TGTGCCAGCAGTTCCGGGACAGGCCTTACCTCTGGGGCCAACGTCCTGACTTTC	CASSSGTGLTSGANVLTF
TRBD2	.	TRBV7-8	15	TRBJ2-7	TGTGCCAGCAGGTTAAAGCGGGAGAAAGTTTACGAGCAGTACTTC	CASRLKREKVYEQYF
TRBD2	.	TRBV28	17	TRBJ2-5	TGTGCCAGCAGTCTTTCTATACTAGCGGGAGGGCCTGGGACCCAGTACTTC	CASSLSILAGGPGTQYF
.	.	TRBV28	15	TRBJ2-3	TGTGCCAGCCGCCCCGGCACGACTAGCACAGATACGCAGTATTTT	CASRPGTTSTDTQYF
TRBD1	.	TRBV27	14	TRBJ1-2	TGTGCCAGCAGTCCCGGGACAGGGCTCTATGGCTACACCTTC	CASSPGTGLYGYTF
.	once	TRBV6-5	14	TRBJ1-2	TGTGCCAGCAGACCAGCTACGACGGTCTATGGCTACACCTTC	CASRPATTVYGYTF
.	.	TRBV15	14	TRBJ1-5	TGTGCCACCAGCAGAGACCGGGGCGGTCAGCCCCAGCATTTT	CATSRDRGGQPQHF
.	once	TRBV7-8	15	TRBJ1-1	TGTGCCAGCAGCCCCCCGGATACCCAGGACACTGAAGCTTTCTTT	CASSPPDTQDTEAFF
.	few	TRBV11-2	13	TRBJ2-3	TGTGCCAGCAGCTTAGCCCCGGCAGATACGCAGTATTTT	CASSLAPADTQYF
TRBD1	few	TRBV6-5	15	TRBJ2-7	TGTGCCAGCAGTACCCTCGACAGGGGTACCTACGAGCAGTACTTC	CASSTLDRGTYEQYF
.	.	TRBV19	10	TRBJ1-2	TGTGCCAGTAAGAACTACGGCTACACCTTC	CASKNYGYTF
.	.	TRBV6-4	16	TRBJ2-6	TGTGCCAGCAGTGACGGCGGAAGCTCTGGGGCCAACGTCCTGACTTTC	CASSDGGSSGANVLTF
.	.	TRBV27	16	TRBJ2-7	TGTGCCAGCAGTTCCAGCCCCGACCCAATCTCGGGGGAGCAGTACTTC	CASSSSPDPISGEQYF
TRBD1	.	TRBV25-1	17	TRBJ2-3	TGTGCCAGCAGTGATCCTAAGACAGGGGGCATAACAGATACGCAGTATTTT	CASSDPKTGGITDTQYF
TRBD2	.	TRBV7-2	15	TRBJ2-5	TGTGCCAGCAGCTCCCGACTAGCGGGAAGTGAGACCCAGTACTTC	CASSSRLAGSETQYF
.	few	TRBV6-5	12	TRBJ1-1	TGTGCCAGCAGTTACGGCACCGCGGAAGCTTTCTTT	CASSYGTAEAFF
.	.	TRBV14	16	TRBJ2-2	TGTGCCAGCAGCCAAGTGGGGGGAGGAAGCACCGGGGAGCTGTTTTTT	CASSQVGGGSTGELFF
.	.	TRBV2	16	TRBJ2-2	TGTGCCAGCAGACGCGGGTCCCTCGTAAACACCGGGGAGCTGTTTTTT	CASRRGSLVNTGELFF
TRBD2	.	TRBV11-2	18	TRBJ2-3	TGTGCCAGCAGCCCGGCCCTGTTAGCGGCCTCGGGGGGGAATACGCAGTATTTT	CASSPALLAASGGNTQYF
.	.	TRBV19	13	TRBJ1-5	TGTGCCAGTAGTATAGAGGGCAATCAGCCCCAGCATTTT	CASSIEGNQPQHF
.	once	TRBV4-2	16	TRBJ2-5	TGTGCCAGCGATCCGAGGGAGGGGGTATTCCAAGAGACCCAGTACTTC	CASDPREGVFQETQYF
TRBD2	.	TRBV6-5	16	TRBJ2-5	TGTGCCAGCAGTTACTTGGCTAGCGGGAGTGTCGAGACCCAGTACTTC	CASSYLASGSVETQYF